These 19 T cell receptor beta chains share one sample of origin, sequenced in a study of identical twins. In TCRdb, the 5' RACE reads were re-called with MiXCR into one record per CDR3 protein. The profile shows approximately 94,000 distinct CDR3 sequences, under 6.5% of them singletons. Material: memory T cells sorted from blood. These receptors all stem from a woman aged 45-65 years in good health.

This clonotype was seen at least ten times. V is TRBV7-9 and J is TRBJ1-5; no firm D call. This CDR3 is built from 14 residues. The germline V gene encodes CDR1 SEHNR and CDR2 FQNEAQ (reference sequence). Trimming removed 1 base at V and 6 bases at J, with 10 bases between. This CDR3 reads CASSLEGSGQPQHF. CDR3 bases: TGTGCCAGCAGCTTAGAAGGCAGCGGTCAGCCCCAGCATTTT.

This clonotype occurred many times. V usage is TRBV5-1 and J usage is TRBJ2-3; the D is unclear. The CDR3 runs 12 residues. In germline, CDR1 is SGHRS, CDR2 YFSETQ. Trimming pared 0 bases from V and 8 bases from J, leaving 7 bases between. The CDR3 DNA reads TGCGCCAGCAGCTTGGAGCTTGGTACGCAGTATTTT. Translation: CASSLELGTQYF. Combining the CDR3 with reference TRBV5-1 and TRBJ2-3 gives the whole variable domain KAGVTQTPRYLIKTRGQQVTLSCSPISGHRSVSWYQQTPGQGLQFLFEYFSETQRNKGNFPGRFSGRQFSNSRSEMNVSTLELGDSALYLCASSLELGTQYFGPGTRLTVL.

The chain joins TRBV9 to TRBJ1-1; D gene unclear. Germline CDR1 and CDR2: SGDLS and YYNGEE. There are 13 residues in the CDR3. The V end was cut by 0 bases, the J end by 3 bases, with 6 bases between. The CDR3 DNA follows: TGTGCCAGCAGCGTAGAATCGGACACTGAAGCTTTCTTT. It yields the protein CASSVESDTEAFF.

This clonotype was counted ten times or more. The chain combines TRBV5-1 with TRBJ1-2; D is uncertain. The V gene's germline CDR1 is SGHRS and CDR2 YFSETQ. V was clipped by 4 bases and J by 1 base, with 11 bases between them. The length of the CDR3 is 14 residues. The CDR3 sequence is CASSPDGLNYGYTF. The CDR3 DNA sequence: TGCGCCAGCAGCCCGGACGGACTTAACTATGGCTACACCTTC.

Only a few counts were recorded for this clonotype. The CDR3 is CAGTSPYANVLTF. For the CDR3, the DNA is TGTGCCGGCACCTCCCCGTACGCCAACGTCCTGACTTTC. The chain uses TRBV7-9 and TRBJ2-6; D remains ambiguous. Germline loops: CDR1 SEHNR, CDR2 FQNEAQ (reference sequence). CDR3 length: 13 amino acids. V was clipped by 11 bases and J by 7 bases, with 15 bases between them.

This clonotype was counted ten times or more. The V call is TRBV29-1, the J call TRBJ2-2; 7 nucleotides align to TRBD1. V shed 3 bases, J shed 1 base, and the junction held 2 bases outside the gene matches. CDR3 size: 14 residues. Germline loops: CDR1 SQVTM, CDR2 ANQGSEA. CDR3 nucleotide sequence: TGCAGCGTTGATAGGGGGCTGAACACCGGGGAGCTGTTTTTT. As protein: CSVDRGLNTGELFF.

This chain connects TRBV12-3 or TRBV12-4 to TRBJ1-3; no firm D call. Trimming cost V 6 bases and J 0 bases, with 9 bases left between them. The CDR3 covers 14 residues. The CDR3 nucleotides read TGTGCCAGCAGGGGGTCGAGCTCTGGAAACACCATATATTTT. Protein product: CASRGSSSGNTIYF.

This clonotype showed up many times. DNA of the CDR3: TGTGCCAGCAGCTTAACGGCGAACACTGAAGCTTTCTTT. Translation gives CASSLTANTEAFF. V is TRBV5-4 and J is TRBJ1-1; D is uncertain. This CDR3 region has 13 residues. Germline V CDR1 and CDR2: SGHNT, YYREEE (reference sequence). Trimming removed 2 bases at V and 1 base at J, with 6 bases between. The whole variable domain, remainder taken from reference TRBV5-4 and TRBJ1-1, is ETGVTQSPTHLIKTRGQQVTLRCSSQSGHNTVSWYQQALGQGPQFIFQYYREEENGRGNFPPRFSGLQFPNYSSELNVNALELDDSALYLCASSLTANTEAFFGQGTRLTVV.

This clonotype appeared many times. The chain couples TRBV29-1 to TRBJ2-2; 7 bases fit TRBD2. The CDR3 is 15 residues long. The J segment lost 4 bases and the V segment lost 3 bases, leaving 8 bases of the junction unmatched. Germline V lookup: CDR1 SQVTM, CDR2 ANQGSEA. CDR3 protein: CSVEGPGGSTGELFF. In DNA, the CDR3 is TGCAGCGTTGAGGGGCCGGGCGGGAGCACCGGGGAGCTGTTTTTT.

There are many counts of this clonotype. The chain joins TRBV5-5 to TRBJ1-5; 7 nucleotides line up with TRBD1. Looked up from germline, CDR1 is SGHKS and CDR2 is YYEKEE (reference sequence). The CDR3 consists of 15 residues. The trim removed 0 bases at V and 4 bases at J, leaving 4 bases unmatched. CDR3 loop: CASSLAGQVNQPQHF. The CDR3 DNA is TGTGCCAGCAGCTTGGCAGGACAGGTGAATCAGCCCCAGCATTTT.

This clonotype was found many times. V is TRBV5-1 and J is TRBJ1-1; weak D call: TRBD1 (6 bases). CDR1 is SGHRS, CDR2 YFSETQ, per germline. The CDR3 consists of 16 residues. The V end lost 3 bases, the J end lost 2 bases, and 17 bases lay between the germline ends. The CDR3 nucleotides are TGCGCCAGCAGCTCGGGGGGGCAGGAGGGAAACACTGAAGCTTTCTTT. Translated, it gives CASSSGGQEGNTEAFF.

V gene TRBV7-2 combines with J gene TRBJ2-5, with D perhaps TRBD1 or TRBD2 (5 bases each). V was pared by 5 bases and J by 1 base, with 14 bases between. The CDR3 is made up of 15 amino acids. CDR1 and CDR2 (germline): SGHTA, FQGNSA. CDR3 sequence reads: CASSRGPGTQETQYF. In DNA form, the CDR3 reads TGTGCCAGCAGCCGCGGCCCGGGGACCCAAGAGACCCAGTACTTC.

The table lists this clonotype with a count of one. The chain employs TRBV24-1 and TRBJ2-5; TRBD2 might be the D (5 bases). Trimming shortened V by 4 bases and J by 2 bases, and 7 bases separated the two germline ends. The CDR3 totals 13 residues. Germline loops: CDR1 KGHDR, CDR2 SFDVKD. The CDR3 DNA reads TGTGCCACCAGTGACGGGAATCAAGAGACCCAGTACTTC. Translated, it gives CATSDGNQETQYF.

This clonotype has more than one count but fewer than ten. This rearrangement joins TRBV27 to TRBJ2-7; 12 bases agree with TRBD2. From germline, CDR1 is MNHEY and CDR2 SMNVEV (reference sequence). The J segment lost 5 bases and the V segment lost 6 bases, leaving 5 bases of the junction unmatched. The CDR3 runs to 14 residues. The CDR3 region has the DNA TGTGCCAGCAGCACGACTAGCGGGAGAAACGAGCAGTACTTC. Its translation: CASSTTSGRNEQYF.

The CDR3 sequence is CASSNREPNIQYF. Here the CDR3 DNA reads TGTGCCAGTAGTAATCGGGAGCCTAACATTCAGTACTTC. The chain links TRBV19 to TRBJ2-4; D possibly corresponds to TRBD2 (6 bases). This CDR3 comprises 13 residues. Germline-derived CDR1 and CDR2 are LNHDA and SQIVND (reference sequence). Trimming left V 4 bases short and J 7 bases short, with 11 bases between. Combining the CDR3 with reference TRBV19 and TRBJ2-4 gives the whole variable domain DGGITQSPKYLFRKEGQNVTLSCEQNLNHDAMYWYRQDPGQGLRLIYYSQIVNDFQKGDIAEGYSVSREKKESFPLTVTSAQKNPTAFYLCASSNREPNIQYFGAGTRLSVL.

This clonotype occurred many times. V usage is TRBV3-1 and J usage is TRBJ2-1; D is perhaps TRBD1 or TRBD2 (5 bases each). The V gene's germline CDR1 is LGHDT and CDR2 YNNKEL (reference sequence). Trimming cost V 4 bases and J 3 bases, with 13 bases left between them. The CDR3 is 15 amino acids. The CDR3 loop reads CASSPTGDDYNEQFF. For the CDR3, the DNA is TGTGCCAGCAGCCCAACCGGGGACGACTACAATGAGCAGTTCTTC.

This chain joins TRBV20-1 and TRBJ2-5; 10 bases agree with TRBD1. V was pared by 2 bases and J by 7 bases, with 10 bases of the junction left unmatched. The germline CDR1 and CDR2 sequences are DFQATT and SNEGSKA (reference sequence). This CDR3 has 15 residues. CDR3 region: CSARTSTGGKGTQYF. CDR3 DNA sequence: TGCAGTGCTAGAACCTCGACAGGGGGCAAGGGGACCCAGTACTTC.

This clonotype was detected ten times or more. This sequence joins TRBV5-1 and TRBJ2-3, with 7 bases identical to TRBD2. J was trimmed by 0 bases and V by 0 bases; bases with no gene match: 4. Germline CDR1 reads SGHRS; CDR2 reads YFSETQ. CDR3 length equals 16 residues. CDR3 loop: CASSLERGGSTDTQYF. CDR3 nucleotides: TGCGCCAGCAGCTTGGAAAGGGGAGGGAGCACAGATACGCAGTATTTT.

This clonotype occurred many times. CDR3 nucleotide sequence: TGCGCCAGCAGCCCCGGACTAGCGGGCAATGAGCAGTTCTTC. Encoded protein: CASSPGLAGNEQFF. V is TRBV5-1 and J is TRBJ2-1, with 11 bases that match TRBD2. CDR3 length: 14 residues. Germline-derived CDR1 and CDR2 are SGHRS and YFSETQ. Unmatched junction bases numbered 3, after V lost 4 bases and J lost 6 bases.